Each of the 2 T cell receptor beta chains below was sequenced from the same sample in a study of T cells after yellow fever vaccination. TCRdb passed the 5' RACE reads through MiXCR, listing each CDR3 protein once. Of about 500,000 distinct CDR3 sequences in the sample, about 15% are singletons; the top ten hold around 16%. The starting material was PBMCs, obtained 5 to 6 days after the first yellow fever vaccination. These receptor sequences come from a man aged 18 to 29 who received the YFV17D yellow fever vaccine.

This clonotype appeared a few times. The chain combines TRBV12-3 or TRBV12-4 with TRBJ1-5; 7 bases fit TRBD1. Trimming cost V 5 bases and J 5 bases; bases outside gene matches: 3. The CDR3 has 13 amino acids. CDR3 nucleotide sequence: TGTGCCAGCAGTCAGGGGGTTCATCAGCCCCAGCATTTT. Its protein product is CASSQGVHQPQHF.

This clonotype showed up many times. The chain joins TRBV6-6 to TRBJ2-5; no clear D gene. The CDR3 covers 13 residues. Germline lookup yields CDR1 MNHNY and CDR2 SVGAGI (reference sequence). V shed 5 bases and J shed 0 bases, with 7 bases lying between them. The CDR3 DNA is TGTGCCAGCAGTGACGGACACCAAGAGACCCAGTACTTC. Translation gives CASSDGHQETQYF.